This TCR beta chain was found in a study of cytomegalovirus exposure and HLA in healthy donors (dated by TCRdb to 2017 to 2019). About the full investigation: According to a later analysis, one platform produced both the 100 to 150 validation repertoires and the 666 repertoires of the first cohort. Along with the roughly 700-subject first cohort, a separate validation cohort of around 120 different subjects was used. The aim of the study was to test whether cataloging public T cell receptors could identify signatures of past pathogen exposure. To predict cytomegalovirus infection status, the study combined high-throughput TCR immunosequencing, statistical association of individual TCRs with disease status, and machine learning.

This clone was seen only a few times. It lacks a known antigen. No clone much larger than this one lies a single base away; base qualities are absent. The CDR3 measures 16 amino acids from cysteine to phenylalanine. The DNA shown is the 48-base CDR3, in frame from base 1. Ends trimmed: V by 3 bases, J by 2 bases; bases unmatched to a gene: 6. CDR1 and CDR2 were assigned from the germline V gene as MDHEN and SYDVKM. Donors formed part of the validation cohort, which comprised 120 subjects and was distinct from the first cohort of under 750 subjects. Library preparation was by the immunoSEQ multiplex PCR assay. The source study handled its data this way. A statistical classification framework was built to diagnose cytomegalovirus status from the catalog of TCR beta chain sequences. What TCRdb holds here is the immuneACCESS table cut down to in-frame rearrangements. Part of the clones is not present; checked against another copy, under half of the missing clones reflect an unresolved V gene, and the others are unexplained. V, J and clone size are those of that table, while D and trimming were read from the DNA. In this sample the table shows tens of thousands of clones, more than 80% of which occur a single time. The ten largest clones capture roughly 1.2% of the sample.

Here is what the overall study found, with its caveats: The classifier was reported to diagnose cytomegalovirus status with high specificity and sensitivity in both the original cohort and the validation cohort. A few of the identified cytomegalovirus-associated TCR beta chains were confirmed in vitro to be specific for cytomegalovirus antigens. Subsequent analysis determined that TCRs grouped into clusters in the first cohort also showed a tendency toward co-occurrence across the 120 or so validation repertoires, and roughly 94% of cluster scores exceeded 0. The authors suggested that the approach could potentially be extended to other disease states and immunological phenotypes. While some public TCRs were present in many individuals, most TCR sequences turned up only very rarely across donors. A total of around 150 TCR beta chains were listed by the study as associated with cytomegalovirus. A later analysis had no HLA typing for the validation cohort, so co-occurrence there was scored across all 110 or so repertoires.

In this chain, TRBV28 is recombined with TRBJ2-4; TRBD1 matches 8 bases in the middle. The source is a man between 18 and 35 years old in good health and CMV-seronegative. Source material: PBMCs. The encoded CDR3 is CASSLRQGASKNIQYF. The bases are TGTGCCAGCAGTTTGAGGCAGGGGGCCTCCAAAAACATTCAGTACTTC.